The sequence of this T cell receptor beta chain was determined in a study of T cell repertoires in cytomegalovirus infection. Whole-study findings and limits: Totalled public TCR beta family frequency picked out people who carried CMV plus the relevant HLA. Dominant in the ex vivo response were TCR beta clonotypes restricted by HLA-C and specific for CMV.

TCRdb redid the calling of the reads with MiXCR, one entry per CDR3 protein. Of some 220,000 distinct CDR3 sequences listed, about 38% are singletons. This clonotype was counted only a few times. Its target is unknown. This CDR3 spans 15 amino acids. Germline CDR1 reads MDHEN; CDR2 reads SYDVKM. Trimming pared 3 bases from V and 1 base from J, leaving 12 bases between. The source was CD8+ T cells from cultured PBMCs, collected from culture after CMV antigen stimulation. The chain uses TRBV28 and TRBJ2-5; maybe TRBD2 (6 bases). The source is a human donor in good health (CMV status not recorded). Some clones in this sample may be carry-over from other donors' samples. The CDR3 nucleotides are TGTGCCAGCAGTTTCGGGCCGGGACTCCAAGAGACCCAGTACTTC. Translated, it gives CASSFGPGLQETQYF.